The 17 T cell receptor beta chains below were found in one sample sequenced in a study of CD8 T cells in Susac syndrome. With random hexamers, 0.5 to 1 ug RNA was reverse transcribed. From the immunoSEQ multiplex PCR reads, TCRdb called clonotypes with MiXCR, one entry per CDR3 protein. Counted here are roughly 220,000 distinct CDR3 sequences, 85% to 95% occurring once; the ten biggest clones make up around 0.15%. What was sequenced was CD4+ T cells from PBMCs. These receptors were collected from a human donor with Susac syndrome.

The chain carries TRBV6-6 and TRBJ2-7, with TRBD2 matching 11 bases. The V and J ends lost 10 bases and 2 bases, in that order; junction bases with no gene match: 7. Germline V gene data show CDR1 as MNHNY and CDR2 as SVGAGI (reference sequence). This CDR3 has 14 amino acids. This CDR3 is CAIQTSGDPYEQYF. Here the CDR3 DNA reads TGTGCCATCCAGACTAGCGGGGATCCCTACGAGCAGTACTTC.

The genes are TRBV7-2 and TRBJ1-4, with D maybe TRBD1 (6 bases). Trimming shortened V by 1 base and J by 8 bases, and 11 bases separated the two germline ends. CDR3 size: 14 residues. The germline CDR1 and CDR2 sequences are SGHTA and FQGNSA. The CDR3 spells CASSLDRAAEKLFF. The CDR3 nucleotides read TGTGCCAGCAGCTTAGACAGGGCGGCCGAAAAACTGTTTTTT.

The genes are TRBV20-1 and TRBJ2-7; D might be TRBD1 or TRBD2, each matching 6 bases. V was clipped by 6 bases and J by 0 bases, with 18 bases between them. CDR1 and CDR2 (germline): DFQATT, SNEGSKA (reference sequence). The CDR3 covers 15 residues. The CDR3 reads CSAPRGAESSYEQYF. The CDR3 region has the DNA TGCAGTGCCCCAAGGGGGGCCGAGAGCTCCTACGAGCAGTACTTC.

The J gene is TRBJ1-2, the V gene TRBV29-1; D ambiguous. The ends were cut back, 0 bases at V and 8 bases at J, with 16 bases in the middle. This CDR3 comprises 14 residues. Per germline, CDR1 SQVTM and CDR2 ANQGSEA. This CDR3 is CSVEDGGNQAGYTF. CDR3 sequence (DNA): TGCAGCGTTGAAGATGGCGGGAACCAAGCGGGCTACACCTTC.

Written as DNA, the CDR3 is TGTGCCAGCAGCCGAGTCGGGCGACTAGCGGGGGGGCAAGAGACCCAGTACTTC. Protein product: CASSRVGRLAGGQETQYF. This chain uses TRBV7-3 with TRBJ2-5; 14 nucleotides agree with TRBD2. Germline V gene sequence: CDR1 SGHTA, CDR2 FQGTGA. The CDR3 totals 18 residues. After removal of 5 bases from V and 2 bases from J, the junction contained 10 bases not matched to a gene. The variable domain in full, completed from reference TRBV7-3 and TRBJ2-5, reads GAGVSQTPSNKVTEKGKYVELRCDPISGHTALYWYRQSLGQGPEFLIYFQGTGAADDSGLPNDRFFAVRPEGSVSTLKIQRTERGDSAVYLCASSRVGRLAGGQETQYFGPGTRLLVL.

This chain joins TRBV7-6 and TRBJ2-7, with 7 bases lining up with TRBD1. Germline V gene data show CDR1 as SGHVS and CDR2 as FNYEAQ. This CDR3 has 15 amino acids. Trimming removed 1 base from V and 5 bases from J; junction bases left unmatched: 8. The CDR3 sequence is CASSLEGQNVHEQYF. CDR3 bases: TGTGCCAGCAGCTTAGAGGGACAGAATGTCCACGAGCAGTACTTC.

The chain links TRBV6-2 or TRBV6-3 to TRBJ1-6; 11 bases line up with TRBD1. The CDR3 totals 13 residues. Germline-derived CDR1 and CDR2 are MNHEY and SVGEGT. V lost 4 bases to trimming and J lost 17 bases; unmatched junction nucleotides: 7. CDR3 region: CASSFAGTGGVHF. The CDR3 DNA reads TGTGCCAGCAGTTTCGCCGGGACAGGGGGAGTCCACTTT.

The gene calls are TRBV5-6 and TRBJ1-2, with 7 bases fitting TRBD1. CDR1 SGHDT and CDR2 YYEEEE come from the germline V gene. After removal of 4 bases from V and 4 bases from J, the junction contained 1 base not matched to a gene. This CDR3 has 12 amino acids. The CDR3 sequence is CASSGDSYGYTF. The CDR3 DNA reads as TGTGCCAGCAGCGGGGACAGCTATGGCTACACCTTC.

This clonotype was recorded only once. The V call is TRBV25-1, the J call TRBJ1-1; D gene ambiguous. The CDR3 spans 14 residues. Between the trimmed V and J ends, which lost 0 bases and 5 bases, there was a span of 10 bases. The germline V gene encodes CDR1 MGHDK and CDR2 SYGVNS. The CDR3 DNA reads TGTGCCAGCAGTGAATATAGTCGAGGTACTGAAGCTTTCTTT. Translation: CASSEYSRGTEAFF.

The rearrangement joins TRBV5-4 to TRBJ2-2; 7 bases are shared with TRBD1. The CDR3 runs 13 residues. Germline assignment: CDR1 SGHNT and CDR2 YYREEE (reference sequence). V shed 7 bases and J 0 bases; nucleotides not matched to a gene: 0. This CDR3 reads CASGTANTGELFF. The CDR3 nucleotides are TGTGCCAGCGGGACAGCGAACACCGGGGAGCTGTTTTTT. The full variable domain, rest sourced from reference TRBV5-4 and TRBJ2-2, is ETGVTQSPTHLIKTRGQQVTLRCSSQSGHNTVSWYQQALGQGPQFIFQYYREEENGRGNFPPRFSGLQFPNYSSELNVNALELDDSALYLCASGTANTGELFFGEGSRLTVL.

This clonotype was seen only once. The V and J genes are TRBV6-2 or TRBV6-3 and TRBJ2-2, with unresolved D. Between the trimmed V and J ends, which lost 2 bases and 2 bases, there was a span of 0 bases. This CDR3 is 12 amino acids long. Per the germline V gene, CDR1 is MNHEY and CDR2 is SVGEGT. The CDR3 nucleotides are TGTGCCAGCAGTTACAACACCGGGGAGCTGTTTTTT. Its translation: CASSYNTGELFF.

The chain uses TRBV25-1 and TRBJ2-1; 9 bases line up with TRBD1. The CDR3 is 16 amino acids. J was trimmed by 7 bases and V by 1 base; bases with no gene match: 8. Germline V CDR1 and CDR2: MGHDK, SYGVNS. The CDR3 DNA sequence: TGTGCCAGCAGTGAATGGCCACAGGGGGCGATTAATGAGCAGTTCTTC. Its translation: CASSEWPQGAINEQFF. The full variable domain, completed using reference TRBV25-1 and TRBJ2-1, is EADIYQTPRYLVIGTGKKITLECSQTMGHDKMYWYQQDPGMELHLIHYSYGVNSTEKGDLSSESTVSRIRTEHFPLTLESARPSHTSQYLCASSEWPQGAINEQFFGPGTRLTVL.

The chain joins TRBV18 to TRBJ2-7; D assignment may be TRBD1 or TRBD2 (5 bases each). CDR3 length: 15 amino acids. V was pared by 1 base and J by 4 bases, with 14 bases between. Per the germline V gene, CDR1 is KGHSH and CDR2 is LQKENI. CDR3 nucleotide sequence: TGTGCCAGCTCACCACGAGGGGCACAGCTTTACGAGCAGTACTTC. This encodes CASSPRGAQLYEQYF.

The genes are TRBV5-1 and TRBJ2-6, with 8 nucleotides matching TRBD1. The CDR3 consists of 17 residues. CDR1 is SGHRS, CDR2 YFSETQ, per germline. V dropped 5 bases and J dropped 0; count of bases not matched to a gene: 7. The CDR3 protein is CASRPGTGSSGANVLTF. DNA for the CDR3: TGCGCCAGCAGACCCGGGACAGGTAGCTCTGGGGCCAACGTCCTGACTTTC.

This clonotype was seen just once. DNA of the CDR3: TGTGCCAGTAGTGGGGACCCAGCGGGGGGGCATCCTAGCACAGATACGCAGTATTTT. Its translation is CASSGDPAGGHPSTDTQYF. The genes are TRBV19 and TRBJ2-3; TRBD2 aligns across 10 bases. This CDR3 contains 19 residues. Trimming at V came to 5 bases and at J to 0 bases, leaving 14 bases not matched to a gene. The germline gives CDR1 LNHDA, CDR2 SQIVND (reference sequence).

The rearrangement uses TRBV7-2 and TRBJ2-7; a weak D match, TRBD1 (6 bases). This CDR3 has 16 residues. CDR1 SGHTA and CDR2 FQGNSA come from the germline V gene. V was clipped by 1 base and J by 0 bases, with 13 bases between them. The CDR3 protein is CASSLEWDTSSYEQYF. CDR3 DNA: TGTGCCAGCAGCTTAGAGTGGGACACTAGCTCCTACGAGCAGTACTTC.

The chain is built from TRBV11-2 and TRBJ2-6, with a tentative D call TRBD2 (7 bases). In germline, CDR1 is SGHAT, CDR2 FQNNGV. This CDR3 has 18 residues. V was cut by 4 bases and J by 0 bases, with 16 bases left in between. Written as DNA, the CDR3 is TGTGCCAGCAGCTCTCGGGGGGCGGGGAACTCTGGGGCCAACGTCCTGACTTTC. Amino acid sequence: CASSSRGAGNSGANVLTF.